This T cell receptor beta chain stems from a study of cytotoxic CD8 clonotypes in ibrutinib-treated CLL. Study overall: The patient breakdown showed approximately 11 relapsed/refractory and around 16 treatment-naive cases, with 17 IGHV unmutated.

Method: immunoSEQ multiplex PCR; TCRdb's copy keeps in-frame clones and lacks some. Among around 76,000 clones listed, 75% to 90% were seen once. The CDR3 has 14 residues. In this sample, this clone turned up a few times. This chain uses TRBV21-1 with TRBJ2-7; TRBD1 is the table's D call, not checked against the DNA. TRBV21-1 is a documented pseudogene. This material consisted of PBMCs, taken after 24 months of ibrutinib treatment. The clonotype was recovered from a human donor with chronic lymphocytic leukemia. This CDR3 reads CASSPDRGLYEQYF. The CDR3 DNA reads as TGTGCCAGCAGCCCCGACAGGGGGCTATACGAGCAGTACTTC.